The 5 T cell receptor beta chains in this list originate from one sample, sequenced in a study of circulating CD8 cells and anti-PD-1 response in melanoma. Live CD3+CD8+TCRalphabeta+ cells were sorted into four subsets by PD-1 and/or TIGIT. TCR libraries were prepared from roughly 15 ng of total RNA with the QIAseq Immune Repertoire TCR panel. TCRdb re-called the reads through MiXCR, storing one row per CDR3 protein. The sample shows more than 350 distinct CDR3 sequences, around 8% of them seen only once. The sequenced sample was CD8+ T cells from PBMCs, obtained at baseline or after one month of anti-PD-1 therapy (not recorded which). These receptors were collected from a human donor with melanoma.

By share, this clonotype counts as large. The CDR3 bases are TGTGCCAGCACGCCTTCACCCCTCCACTTT. It yields the protein CASTPSPLHF. The chain is built from TRBV2 and TRBJ1-6; D is unclear. The CDR3 loop spans 10 amino acids. Germline CDR1 and CDR2: SNHLY and FYNNEI. V was clipped by 7 bases and J by 9 bases, with 4 bases between them.

By share, this clonotype counts as large. This sequence joins TRBV29-1 and TRBJ2-7; tentatively, D is TRBD1 (6 bases). Per germline, CDR1 SQVTM and CDR2 ANQGSEA. The CDR3 sequence is 10 residues long. Trimming pared 6 bases from V and 6 bases from J, leaving 9 bases between. The CDR3 DNA follows: TGCAGCGTCGGACAGACCGAGCAGTACTTC. It yields the protein CSVGQTEQYF.

V gene TRBV2 combines with J gene TRBJ2-7, with a tentative D call TRBD1 (5 bases). Per the germline V gene, CDR1 is SNHLY and CDR2 is FYNNEI. CDR3 length: 15 residues. The CDR3 sequence: CGGSHGAVSPGEQYF. CDR3 nucleotides: TGTGGCGGCAGCCATGGGGCCGTCTCACCCGGGGAGCAGTACTTC. Variable domain in full (rest from reference TRBV2 and TRBJ2-7): EPEVTQTPSHQVTQMGQEVILRCVPISNHLYFYWYRQILGQKVEFLVSFYNNEISEKSEIFDDQFSVERPDGSNFTLKIRSTKLEDSAMYFCGGSHGAVSPGEQYFGPGTRLTVT.

This clonotype rates as large. The V and J genes are TRBV7-8 and TRBJ2-2; TRBD1 matches at 12 bases. CDR3 length: 17 residues. V gave up 3 bases and J gave up 4 bases; unmatched junction bases: 6. CDR1 and CDR2 from the germline V gene are SGHVS and FQNEAQ. The CDR3, as DNA: TGTGCCAGCAGCTTCCCCCCGGGACAGGGGGCCACCGGGGAGCTGTTTTTT. Amino acids: CASSFPPGQGATGELFF.

A word on this clonotype: A read error may produce the germline difference seen at one junction end. The chain is built from TRBV19 and TRBJ2-7; 7 bases fit TRBD2. Germline V gene data show CDR1 as LNHDA and CDR2 as SQIVND (reference sequence). The CDR3 is made up of 15 amino acids. CDR3 protein: CASGIRLWLADERYF. The CDR3 nucleotides read TGTGCCAGTGGTATAAGGCTTTGGCTAGCGGACGAGCGGTACTTC.